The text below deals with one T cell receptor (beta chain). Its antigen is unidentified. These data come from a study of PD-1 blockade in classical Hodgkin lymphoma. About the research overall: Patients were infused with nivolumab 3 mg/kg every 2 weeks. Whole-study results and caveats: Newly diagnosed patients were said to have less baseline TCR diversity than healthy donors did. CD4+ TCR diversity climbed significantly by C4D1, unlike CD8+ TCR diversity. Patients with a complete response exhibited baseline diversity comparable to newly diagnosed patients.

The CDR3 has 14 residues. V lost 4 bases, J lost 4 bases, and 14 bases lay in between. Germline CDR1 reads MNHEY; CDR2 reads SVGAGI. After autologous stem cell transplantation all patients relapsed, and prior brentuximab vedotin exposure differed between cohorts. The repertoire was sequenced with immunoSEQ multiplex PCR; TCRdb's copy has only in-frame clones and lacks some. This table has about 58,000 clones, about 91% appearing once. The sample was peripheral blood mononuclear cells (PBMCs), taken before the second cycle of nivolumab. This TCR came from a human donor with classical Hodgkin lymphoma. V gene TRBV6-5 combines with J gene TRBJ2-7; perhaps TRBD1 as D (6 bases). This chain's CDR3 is CASSSDRNWYEQYF. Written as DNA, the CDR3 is TGTGCCAGCAGTTCAGACAGGAATTGGTACGAGCAGTACTTC.